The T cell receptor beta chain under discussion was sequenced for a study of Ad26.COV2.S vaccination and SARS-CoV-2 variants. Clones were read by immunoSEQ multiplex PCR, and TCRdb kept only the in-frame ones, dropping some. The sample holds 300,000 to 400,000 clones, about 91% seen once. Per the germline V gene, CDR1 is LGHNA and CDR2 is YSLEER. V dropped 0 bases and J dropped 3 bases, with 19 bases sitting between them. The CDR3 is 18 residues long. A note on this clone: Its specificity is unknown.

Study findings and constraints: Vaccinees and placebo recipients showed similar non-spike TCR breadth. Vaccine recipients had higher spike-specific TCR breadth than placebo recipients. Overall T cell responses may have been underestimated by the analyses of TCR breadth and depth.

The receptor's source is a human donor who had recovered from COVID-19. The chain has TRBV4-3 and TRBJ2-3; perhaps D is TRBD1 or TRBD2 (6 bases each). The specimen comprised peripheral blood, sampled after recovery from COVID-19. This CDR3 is CASSQDRRGRGDTDTQYF. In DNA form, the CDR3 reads TGCGCCAGCAGCCAAGATCGGCGGGGCAGGGGAGATACAGATACGCAGTATTTT.